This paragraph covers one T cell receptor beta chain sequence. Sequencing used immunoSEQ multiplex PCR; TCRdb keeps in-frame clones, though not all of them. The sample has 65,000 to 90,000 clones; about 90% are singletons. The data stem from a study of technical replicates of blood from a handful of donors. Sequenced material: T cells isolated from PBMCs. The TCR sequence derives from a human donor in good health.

The CDR3 nucleotides read TGTGCCAGCAGCGTAGATCCGGGGATAACCTACGAGCAGTACTTC. Its translation is CASSVDPGITYEQYF. This chain joins TRBV9 and TRBJ2-7; possibly TRBD2 for D (5 bases). V was trimmed by 0 bases and J by 2 bases, leaving 12 bases between them. The CDR3 is made up of 15 amino acids. The germline CDR1 and CDR2 sequences are SGDLS and YYNGEE.